This TCR beta chain is drawn from a study of blood T cell repertoires in COVID-19. Study summary: Nucleic acid was either cDNA or gDNA, and it came from T cells, B-cell-depleted T cells, or PBMCs.

Per the authors' pipeline: Nucleated cell number was recorded as an estimate derived from reference gene primer amplification. This table comes from immunoSEQ multiplex PCR, and its TCRdb copy is limited to in-frame clones, with some not included. V and J calls plus clone size are reproduced from that table; the DNA served to infer D and trimming. The table lists 150,000 to 200,000 clones, about 74% of them singletons. This clone appeared a single time. The CDR3 runs to 15 residues. Germline-derived CDR1 and CDR2 are KGHSH and LQKENI. The V and J ends lost 6 bases and 4 bases respectively, with 18 bases between them.

The sample taken for sequencing was peripheral blood. The source is an elderly woman with acute or convalescent COVID-19. The V call is TRBV18, the J call TRBJ1-2; D gene unclear. The CDR3 region has the DNA TGTGCCAGCTCTGATTTCGGCAGGATCCTCTATGGCTACACCTTC. Its protein product is CASSDFGRILYGYTF.